Each of the 27 T cell receptor beta chains below was sequenced from the same sample in a study of blood T cell repertoires in COVID-19. Assay used: immunoSEQ multiplex PCR; TCRdb lists only in-frame clones, some missing. The repertoire holds 250,000 or so clones, roughly four fifths seen once, with approximately 4.5% in the top ten. The sequenced material came from peripheral blood. The receptors shown here come from a woman between 65 and 79 years old with acute or convalescent COVID-19.

This clone was found a few times. The genes are TRBV5-1 and TRBJ1-2; D possibly corresponds to TRBD1 (5 bases). Germline lookup yields CDR1 SGHRS and CDR2 YFSETQ. This CDR3 region has 15 residues. With 0 bases removed from V and 3 bases from J, the gap between germline ends came to 12 bases. The CDR3 DNA sequence: TGCGCCAGCAGCTTGGCCGCAGGGTATGACTATGGCTACACCTTC. This codes for CASSLAAGYDYGYTF.

This chain links TRBV18 with TRBJ1-2, with 7 bases that match TRBD1. V was clipped by 4 bases and J by 7 bases; unmatched bases: 6. The CDR3 totals 13 residues. Germline CDR1 is KGHSH and CDR2 is LQKENI. The DNA of the CDR3 is TGTGCCAGCTCACAGGACAGGTCCTCTGGCTACACCTTC. Encoded protein: CASSQDRSSGYTF.

In this sample, this clone turned up a few times. The chain joins TRBV6-4 to TRBJ1-2; the D gene is possibly TRBD1 (5 bases). This CDR3 spans 12 amino acids. Germline V CDR1 and CDR2: MRHNA, SNTAGT. Deletions cut 4 bases from V and 2 bases from J, with 5 bases between. This chain's CDR3 is CASSAGNYGYTF. DNA for the CDR3: TGTGCCAGCAGTGCAGGGAACTATGGCTACACCTTC.

This chain links TRBV20-1 with TRBJ2-2; possibly TRBD2 for D (6 bases). V was shortened by 3 bases and J by 5 bases, with 7 bases between the two germline ends. This CDR3 is 12 amino acids long. The germline CDR1 and CDR2 sequences are DFQATT and SNEGSKA (reference sequence). The CDR3 DNA reads as TGCAGTGCTAGTGGAGGGACCGGGGAGCTGTTTTTT. Its translation is CSASGGTGELFF.

The J gene is TRBJ1-1, the V gene TRBV10-1; D unclear. The V and J ends lost 4 bases and 1 base respectively, with 7 bases between them. The V gene's germline CDR1 is WNHNN and CDR2 SYGVQD (reference sequence). The CDR3 contains 13 residues. The CDR3 bases are TGCGCCAGCAGTGCGTTGGCGAACACTGAAGCTTTCTTT. As protein: CASSALANTEAFF.

This chain connects TRBV11-2 to TRBJ2-6, with 8 bases identical to TRBD1. The trim removed 5 bases at V and 4 bases at J, leaving 4 bases unmatched. Germline V gene sequence: CDR1 SGHAT, CDR2 FQNNGV. There are 15 residues in the CDR3. In nucleotides, the CDR3 is TGTGCCAGCAGCAGACAGGGGTCCGGGGCCAACGTCCTGACTTTC. Translated: CASSRQGSGANVLTF.

The gene calls are TRBV5-4 and TRBJ2-1; perhaps TRBD2 as D (7 bases). Trimming stripped 0 bases from V and 1 base from J, with 11 bases between. CDR1 and CDR2 (germline): SGHNT, YYREEE (reference sequence). This CDR3 has 16 amino acids. The CDR3 nucleotides read TGTGCCAGCAGCTTGGAGGGGGGGGCGTCCTACAATGAGCAGTTCTTC. This sequence encodes CASSLEGGASYNEQFF.

The chain is built from TRBV6-5 and TRBJ1-1, with 8 bases aligning to TRBD1. The V gene's germline CDR1 is MNHEY and CDR2 SVGAGI. The CDR3 has 14 amino acids. Trimming cost V 5 bases and J 7 bases; bases outside gene matches: 9. CDR3 DNA sequence: TGTGCCAGCAGTAGGACAGGGCGGGGTTTTGAAGCTTTCTTT. It specifies CASSRTGRGFEAFF.

The genes are TRBV5-4 and TRBJ2-6; perhaps TRBD2 as D (6 bases). V lost 7 bases and J 1 base, leaving 15 bases between the germline ends. The CDR3 loop spans 16 amino acids. Germline V gene sequence: CDR1 SGHNT, CDR2 YYREEE (reference sequence). CDR3 coding DNA: TGTGCCAGCCGCACCGGGAGCTCGTCTGGGGCCAACGTCCTGACTTTC. Its protein is CASRTGSSSGANVLTF.

The J gene is TRBJ1-3, the V gene TRBV4-1; D possibly corresponds to TRBD1 (5 bases). The V and J ends lost 6 bases and 0 bases respectively, with 15 bases between them. Germline values: CDR1 MGHRA, CDR2 YSYEKL. There are 16 residues in the CDR3. Here the CDR3 reads CASSLQRGSSGNTIYF. CDR3 DNA sequence: TGCGCCAGCAGTCTCCAAAGGGGCAGCTCTGGAAACACCATATATTTT.

A few counts support this clone. The chain carries TRBV27 and TRBJ2-1; 11 nucleotides line up with TRBD1. CDR3 length equals 15 residues. J lost 1 base, V lost 6 bases, and 2 bases had no gene match. Germline values: CDR1 MNHEY, CDR2 SMNVEV (reference sequence). The CDR3 loop reads CASRGTGGSYNEQFF. The CDR3 DNA is TGTGCCAGCAGGGGGACAGGGGGTTCCTACAATGAGCAGTTCTTC.

This chain links TRBV19 with TRBJ2-1, with TRBD2 identical over 10 bases. In germline, CDR1 is LNHDA, CDR2 SQIVND (reference sequence). This CDR3 comprises 15 residues. V shed 5 bases and J 8 bases; nucleotides not matched to a gene: 9. Written as DNA, the CDR3 is TGTGCCAGTAGTTCGATAGCGGGGGGTTCAGATGAGCAGTTCTTC. It yields the protein CASSSIAGGSDEQFF.

This chain joins TRBV18 and TRBJ1-1; D call uncertain. The V gene's germline CDR1 is KGHSH and CDR2 LQKENI. This CDR3 spans 14 amino acids. Trimming left V 3 bases short and J 0 bases short, with 8 bases between. CDR3 bases: TGTGCCAGCTCACCGGGAGACATGAACACTGAAGCTTTCTTT. It translates to CASSPGDMNTEAFF. Drawing the rest from reference TRBV18 and TRBJ1-1, the complete variable domain is NAGVMQNPRHLVRRRGQEARLRCSPMKGHSHVYWYRQLPEEGLKFMVYLQKENIIDESGMPKERFSAEFPKEGPSILRIQQVVRGDSAAYFCASSPGDMNTEAFFGQGTRLTVV.

The chain links TRBV2 to TRBJ1-1; unclear D gene. Between the trimmed V and J ends, which lost 5 bases and 1 base, there was a span of 14 bases. The germline V gene encodes CDR1 SNHLY and CDR2 FYNNEI. The CDR3 extends over 15 amino acids. The CDR3 sequence: CASSQHRAGNTEAFF. The CDR3 nucleotides read TGTGCCAGCAGTCAACACCGAGCGGGGAACACTGAAGCTTTCTTT. Complete variable domain (other parts from reference TRBV2 and TRBJ1-1): EPEVTQTPSHQVTQMGQEVILRCVPISNHLYFYWYRQILGQKVEFLVSFYNNEISEKSEIFDDQFSVERPDGSNFTLKIRSTKLEDSAMYFCASSQHRAGNTEAFFGQGTRLTVV.

V gene TRBV10-2 combines with J gene TRBJ2-1; 7 nucleotides match TRBD2. V lost 5 bases to trimming and J lost 6 bases; unmatched junction nucleotides: 1. The CDR3 consists of 12 residues. Germline V gene sequence: CDR1 WSHSY, CDR2 SAAADI. The DNA for the CDR3 is TGCGCCAGCAGTTCGGGAGGCAATGAGCAGTTCTTC. Translating it yields CASSSGGNEQFF.

The chain uses TRBV12-3 or TRBV12-4 and TRBJ1-2; tentatively, D is TRBD1 (5 bases). The CDR3 runs 13 residues. Trimming left V 5 bases short and J 8 bases short, with 15 bases between. DNA of the CDR3: TGTGCCAGCAGTGTCACTAAGGGGAACGGCTACACCTTC. Its translation: CASSVTKGNGYTF.

This sequence joins TRBV3-1 (or the pseudogene TRBV3-2) and TRBJ1-2; weak D call: TRBD1 (5 bases). CDR1 LGHDT and CDR2 YNNKEL come from the germline V gene (reference sequence). Trimming left V 1 base short and J 7 bases short, with 19 bases between. The length of the CDR3 is 16 residues. CDR3 DNA sequence: TGTGCCAGCAGCCAAGGAGGTGGGACTCCGTTGAGTGGCTACACCTTC. It is translated as CASSQGGGTPLSGYTF.

The rearrangement joins TRBV2 to TRBJ2-2, with 8 nucleotides matching TRBD1. Trimming took 6 bases from V and 6 from J; bases not matched to a gene: 3. The V gene's germline CDR1 is SNHLY and CDR2 FYNNEI. CDR3 size: 13 residues. The CDR3 sequence: CASRDREAGELFF. The CDR3 region has the DNA TGTGCCAGCAGGGACAGGGAGGCCGGGGAGCTGTTTTTT.

The rearrangement links TRBV4-1 to TRBJ1-4; possible D gene TRBD1, 6 bases. This CDR3 spans 16 amino acids. CDR1 MGHRA and CDR2 YSYEKL come from the germline V gene. V was pared by 4 bases and J by 6 bases, with 18 bases between. The chain's CDR3 is CASSPLRGPWDEKLFF. CDR3 coding DNA: TGCGCCAGCAGCCCCCTCAGGGGCCCGTGGGATGAAAAACTGTTTTTT.

V gene TRBV7-9 combines with J gene TRBJ1-3; TRBD1 is a possible D gene (5 bases). Germline loops: CDR1 SEHNR, CDR2 FQNEAQ (reference sequence). The CDR3 has 14 amino acids. Trimming removed 5 bases at V and 3 bases at J, with 11 bases between. The chain's CDR3 is CASSLDRVGNTIYF. The CDR3 DNA follows: TGTGCCAGCAGCCTCGACAGAGTTGGAAACACCATATATTTT.

Turning to this clone: This sample includes further DNA sequences coding for the same CDR3. The chain employs TRBV28 and TRBJ1-2; 8 nucleotides align to TRBD1. Trimming cost V 6 bases and J 5 bases; bases outside gene matches: 2. CDR1 and CDR2 from the germline V gene are MDHEN and SYDVKM. This CDR3 region has 12 residues. CDR3 in amino acids: CASSRTGYGYTF. The CDR3 DNA sequence: TGTGCCAGCAGCAGGACAGGGTATGGCTACACCTTC.

Remarks on this clone: One end of the junction varies from germline; a read error may be responsible. This chain uses TRBV7-2 with TRBJ2-3; 10 bases match TRBD2. In germline, CDR1 is SGHTA, CDR2 FQGNSA. The CDR3 spans 16 residues. CDR3 DNA: TGTGCCAGCAGCCCCAGAGCGGGGGGGAGCACGGATACGCAGTATTTT. Its translation: CASSPRAGGSTDTQYF.

CDR3 sequence reads: CASMRMEANYGYTF. CDR3 nucleotides: TGTGCCAGCATGCGTATGGAGGCTAACTATGGCTACACCTTC. This chain uses TRBV2 with TRBJ1-2; no firm D call. Looked up from germline, CDR1 is SNHLY and CDR2 is FYNNEI. V lost 7 bases to trimming and J lost 0 bases, with 12 bases between them. This CDR3 has 14 residues.

The genes are TRBV19 and TRBJ1-1; D is ambiguous. Germline CDR1 is LNHDA and CDR2 is SQIVND (reference sequence). V was clipped by 4 bases and J by 0 bases, with 6 bases between them. The CDR3 is made up of 13 amino acids. CDR3 in DNA: TGTGCCAGTAGTACCAGAATGAACACTGAAGCTTTCTTT. Amino acid sequence: CASSTRMNTEAFF.

This sequence joins TRBV2 and TRBJ2-5; 7 positions agree with TRBD1. CDR3 length: 13 amino acids. The ends lost 4 bases at V and 2 bases at J; junction bases unmatched: 1. Germline V gives CDR1 SNHLY, CDR2 FYNNEI. The CDR3 DNA follows: TGTGCCAGCAGTGGACAGGGTCAAGAGACCCAGTACTTC. Protein sequence: CASSGQGQETQYF.

The V gene is TRBV30, the J gene TRBJ1-5; the D is unclear. There are 13 residues in the CDR3. CDR1 is GTSNPN and CDR2 is SVGIG in the germline V gene (reference sequence). V gave up 3 bases and J gave up 4 bases, with 10 bases separating them. The CDR3 DNA reads TGTGCCTGGAGACTGGGCCCTAATCAGCCCCAGCATTTT. Its translation: CAWRLGPNQPQHF.

This rearrangement joins TRBV19 to TRBJ1-3; no definite D call. V lost 10 bases and J lost 0, with 13 bases in between. Looked up from germline, CDR1 is LNHDA and CDR2 is SQIVND (reference sequence). CDR3 length equals 14 residues. CDR3 sequence reads: CATQTGSSGNTIYF. CDR3 bases: TGTGCCACCCAGACTGGGAGCTCTGGAAACACCATATATTTT.